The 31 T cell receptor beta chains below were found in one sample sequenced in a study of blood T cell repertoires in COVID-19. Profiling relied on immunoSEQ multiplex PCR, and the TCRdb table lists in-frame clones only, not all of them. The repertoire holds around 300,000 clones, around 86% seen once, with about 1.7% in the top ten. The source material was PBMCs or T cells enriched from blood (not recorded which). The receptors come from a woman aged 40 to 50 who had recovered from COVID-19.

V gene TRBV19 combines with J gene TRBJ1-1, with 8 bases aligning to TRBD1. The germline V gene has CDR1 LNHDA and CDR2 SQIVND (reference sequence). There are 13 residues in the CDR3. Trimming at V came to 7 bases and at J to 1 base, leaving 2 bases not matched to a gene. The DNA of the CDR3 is TGTGCCAGTAACGACAGGGGGAACACTGAAGCTTTCTTT. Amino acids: CASNDRGNTEAFF.

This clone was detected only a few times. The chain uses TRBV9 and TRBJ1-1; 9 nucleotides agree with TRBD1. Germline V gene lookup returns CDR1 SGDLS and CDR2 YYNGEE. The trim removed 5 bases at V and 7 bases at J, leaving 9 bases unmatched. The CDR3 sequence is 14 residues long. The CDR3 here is CASSDGTGFNEAFF. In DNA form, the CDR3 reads TGTGCCAGCAGTGACGGGACAGGGTTTAATGAAGCTTTCTTT.

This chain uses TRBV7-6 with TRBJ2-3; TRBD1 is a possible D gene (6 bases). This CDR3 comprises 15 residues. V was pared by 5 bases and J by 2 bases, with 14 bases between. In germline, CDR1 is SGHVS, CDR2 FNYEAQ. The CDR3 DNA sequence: TGTGCCAGCAGCCCGATAGGACAGCCCACAGATACGCAGTATTTT. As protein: CASSPIGQPTDTQYF.

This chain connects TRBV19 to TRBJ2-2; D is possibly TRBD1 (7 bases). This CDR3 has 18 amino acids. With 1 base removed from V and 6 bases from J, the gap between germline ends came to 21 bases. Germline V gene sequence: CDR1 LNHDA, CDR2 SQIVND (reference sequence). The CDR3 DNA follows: TGTGCCAGTAGTATAGGAGTCACCAGGGGGGTCAGGTCCGGGGAGCTGTTTTTT. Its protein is CASSIGVTRGVRSGELFF.

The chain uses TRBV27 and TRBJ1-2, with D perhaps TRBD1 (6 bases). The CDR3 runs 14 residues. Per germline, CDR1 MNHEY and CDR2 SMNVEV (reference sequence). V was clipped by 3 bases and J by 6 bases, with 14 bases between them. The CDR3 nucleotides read TGTGCCAGCAGTTTCCGGGGCGCAGGGGATGGCTACACCTTC. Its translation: CASSFRGAGDGYTF.

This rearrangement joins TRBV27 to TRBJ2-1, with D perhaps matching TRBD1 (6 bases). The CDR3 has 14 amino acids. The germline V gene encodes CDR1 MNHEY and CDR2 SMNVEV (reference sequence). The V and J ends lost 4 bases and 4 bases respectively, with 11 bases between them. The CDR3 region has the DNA TGTGCCAGCAGTTGGGCAGGGACATACAATGAGCAGTTCTTC. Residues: CASSWAGTYNEQFF.

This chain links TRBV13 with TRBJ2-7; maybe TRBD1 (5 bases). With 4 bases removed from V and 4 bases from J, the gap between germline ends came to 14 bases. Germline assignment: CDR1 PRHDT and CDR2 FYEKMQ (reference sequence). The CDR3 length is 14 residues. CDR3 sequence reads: CASSSNLRDYEQYF. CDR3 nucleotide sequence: TGTGCCAGCAGCTCTAACCTCAGGGATTACGAGCAGTACTTC.

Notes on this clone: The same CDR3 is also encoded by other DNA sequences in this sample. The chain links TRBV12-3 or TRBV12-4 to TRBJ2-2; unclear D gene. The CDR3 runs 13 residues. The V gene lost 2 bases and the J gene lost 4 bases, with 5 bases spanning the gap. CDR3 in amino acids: CASSLSSTGELFF. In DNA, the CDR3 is TGTGCCAGCAGTTTATCGAGCACCGGGGAGCTGTTTTTT.

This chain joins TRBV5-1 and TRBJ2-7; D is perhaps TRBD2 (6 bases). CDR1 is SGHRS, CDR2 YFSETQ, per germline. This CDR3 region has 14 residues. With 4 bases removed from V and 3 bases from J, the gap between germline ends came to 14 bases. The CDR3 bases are TGCGCCAGCAGCGGTGGGAGGTCGGTCTACGAGCAGTACTTC. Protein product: CASSGGRSVYEQYF.

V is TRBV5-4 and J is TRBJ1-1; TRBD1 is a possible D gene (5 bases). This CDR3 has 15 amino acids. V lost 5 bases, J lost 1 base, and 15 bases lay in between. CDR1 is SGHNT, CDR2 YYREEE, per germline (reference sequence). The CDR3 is CASSGPLTGNTEAFF. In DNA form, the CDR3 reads TGTGCCAGCAGTGGCCCCCTTACAGGGAACACTGAAGCTTTCTTT. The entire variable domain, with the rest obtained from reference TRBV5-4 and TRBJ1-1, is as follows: ETGVTQSPTHLIKTRGQQVTLRCSSQSGHNTVSWYQQALGQGPQFIFQYYREEENGRGNFPPRFSGLQFPNYSSELNVNALELDDSALYLCASSGPLTGNTEAFFGQGTRLTVV.

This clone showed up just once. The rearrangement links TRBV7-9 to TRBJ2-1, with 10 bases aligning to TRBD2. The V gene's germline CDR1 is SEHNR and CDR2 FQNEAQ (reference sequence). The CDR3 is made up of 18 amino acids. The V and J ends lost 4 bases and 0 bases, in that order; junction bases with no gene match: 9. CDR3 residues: CASSSPTSGIDSYNEQFF. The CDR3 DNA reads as TGTGCCAGCAGCTCCCCAACTAGCGGGATAGACTCCTACAATGAGCAGTTCTTC.

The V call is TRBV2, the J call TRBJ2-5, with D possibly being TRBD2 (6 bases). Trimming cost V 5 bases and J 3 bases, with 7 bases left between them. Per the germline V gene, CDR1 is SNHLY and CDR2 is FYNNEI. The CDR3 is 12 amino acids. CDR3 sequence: CASSRLEETQYF. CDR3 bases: TGTGCCAGCAGTCGACTAGAAGAGACCCAGTACTTC.

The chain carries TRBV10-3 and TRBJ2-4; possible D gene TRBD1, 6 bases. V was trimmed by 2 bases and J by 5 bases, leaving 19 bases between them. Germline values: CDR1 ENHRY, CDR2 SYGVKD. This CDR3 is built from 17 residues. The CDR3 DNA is TGTGCCATCAGTGAGGGGGGCCTCTGGGAGCAGGAAAACATTCAGTACTTC. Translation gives CAISEGGLWEQENIQYF.

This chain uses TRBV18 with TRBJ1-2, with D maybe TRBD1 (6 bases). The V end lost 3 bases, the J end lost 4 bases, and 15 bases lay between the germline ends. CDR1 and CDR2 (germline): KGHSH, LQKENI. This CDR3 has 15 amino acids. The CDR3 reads CASSPRDTDAYGYTF. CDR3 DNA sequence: TGTGCCAGCTCACCCCGGGACACGGACGCCTATGGCTACACCTTC.

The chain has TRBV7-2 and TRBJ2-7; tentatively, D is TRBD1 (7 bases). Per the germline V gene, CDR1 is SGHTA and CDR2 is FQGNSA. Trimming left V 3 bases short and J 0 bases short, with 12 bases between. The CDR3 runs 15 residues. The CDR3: CASSFYQGGSYEQYF. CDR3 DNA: TGTGCCAGCAGCTTCTACCAGGGGGGCTCCTACGAGCAGTACTTC. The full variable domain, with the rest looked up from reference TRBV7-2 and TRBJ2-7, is GAGVSQSPSNKVTEKGKDVELRCDPISGHTALYWYRQSLGQGLEFLIYFQGNSAPDKSGLPSDRFSAERTGGSVSTLTIQRTQQEDSAVYLCASSFYQGGSYEQYFGPGTRLTVT.

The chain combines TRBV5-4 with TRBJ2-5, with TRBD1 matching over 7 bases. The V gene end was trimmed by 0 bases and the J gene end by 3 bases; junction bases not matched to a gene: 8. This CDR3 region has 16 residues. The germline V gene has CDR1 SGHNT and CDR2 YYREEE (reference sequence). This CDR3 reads CASSLDRGRAEETQYF. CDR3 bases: TGTGCCAGCAGCTTGGACAGGGGCCGGGCGGAAGAGACCCAGTACTTC.

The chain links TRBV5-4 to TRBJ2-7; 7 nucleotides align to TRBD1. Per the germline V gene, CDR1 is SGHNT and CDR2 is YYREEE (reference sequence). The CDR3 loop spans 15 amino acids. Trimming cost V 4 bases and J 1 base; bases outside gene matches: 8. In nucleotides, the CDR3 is TGTGCCAGCAGCCGGGGACAGTCGGTTTCCTACGAGCAGTACTTC. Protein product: CASSRGQSVSYEQYF.

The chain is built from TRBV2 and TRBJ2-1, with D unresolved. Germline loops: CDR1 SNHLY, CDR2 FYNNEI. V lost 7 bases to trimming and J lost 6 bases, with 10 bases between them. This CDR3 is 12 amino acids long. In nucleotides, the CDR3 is TGTGCCAGCAACGTTTTGGCCAATGAGCAGTTCTTC. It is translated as CASNVLANEQFF. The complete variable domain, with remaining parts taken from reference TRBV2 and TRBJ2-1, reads EPEVTQTPSHQVTQMGQEVILRCVPISNHLYFYWYRQILGQKVEFLVSFYNNEISEKSEIFDDQFSVERPDGSNFTLKIRSTKLEDSAMYFCASNVLANEQFFGPGTRLTVL.

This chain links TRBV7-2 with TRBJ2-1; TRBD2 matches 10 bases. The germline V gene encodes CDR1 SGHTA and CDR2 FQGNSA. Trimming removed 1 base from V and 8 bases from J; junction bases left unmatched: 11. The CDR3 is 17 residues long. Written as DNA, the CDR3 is TGTGCCAGCAGCTTAGTAGCCGGGACTAGCGCAAGTGATGAGCAGTTCTTC. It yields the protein CASSLVAGTSASDEQFF. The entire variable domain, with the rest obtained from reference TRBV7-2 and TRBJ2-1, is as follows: GAGVSQSPSNKVTEKGKDVELRCDPISGHTALYWYRQSLGQGLEFLIYFQGNSAPDKSGLPSDRFSAERTGGSVSTLTIQRTQQEDSAVYLCASSLVAGTSASDEQFFGPGTRLTVL.

CDR3 sequence reads: CASSLGGRQAKNIQYF. CDR3 DNA: TGTGCCAGCAGCTTGGGCGGGAGGCAAGCCAAAAACATTCAGTACTTC. The chain recombines TRBV11-2 with TRBJ2-4, with 8 bases that match TRBD2. Germline V gives CDR1 SGHAT, CDR2 FQNNGV. V lost 3 bases to trimming and J lost 0 bases; unmatched junction nucleotides: 4. The CDR3 is made up of 16 amino acids.

In DNA, the CDR3 is TGTGCCAGCAGCAAAGGAAAAAGGGGACAGGTTAAGAATACGCAGTATTTT. Its protein is CASSKGKRGQVKNTQYF. The chain joins TRBV21-1 to TRBJ2-3; TRBD1 is taken as the D call from the table, unchecked against the DNA. TRBV21-1 is a listed pseudogene. This CDR3 contains 17 residues.

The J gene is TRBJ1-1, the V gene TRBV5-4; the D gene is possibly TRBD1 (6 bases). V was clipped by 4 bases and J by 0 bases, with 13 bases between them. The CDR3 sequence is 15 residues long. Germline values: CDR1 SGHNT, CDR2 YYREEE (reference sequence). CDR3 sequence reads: CASSPPGQLNTEAFF. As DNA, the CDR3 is TGTGCCAGCAGCCCCCCAGGACAGTTGAACACTGAAGCTTTCTTT.

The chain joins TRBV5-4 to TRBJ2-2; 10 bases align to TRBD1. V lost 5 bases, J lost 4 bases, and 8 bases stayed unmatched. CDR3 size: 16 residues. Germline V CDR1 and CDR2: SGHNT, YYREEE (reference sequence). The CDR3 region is CASRPAGQGITGELFF. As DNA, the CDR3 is TGTGCCAGCAGACCAGCGGGACAGGGGATCACCGGGGAGCTGTTTTTT.

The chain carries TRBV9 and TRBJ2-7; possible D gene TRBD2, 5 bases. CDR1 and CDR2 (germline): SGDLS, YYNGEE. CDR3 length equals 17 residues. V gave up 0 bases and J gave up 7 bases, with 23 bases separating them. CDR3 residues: CASSVDQFGVSVREQYF. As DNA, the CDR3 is TGTGCCAGCAGCGTAGATCAATTTGGTGTTAGCGTTAGGGAGCAGTACTTC.

The CDR3 DNA is TGTGCCAGCGGCCTGACCAGCGGGAGGGCCAATCAGTACAATGAGCAGTTCTTC. As protein: CASGLTSGRANQYNEQFF. The chain recombines TRBV2 with TRBJ2-1; 10 bases line up with TRBD2. The CDR3 has 18 amino acids. Germline CDR1 and CDR2: SNHLY and FYNNEI. Trimming at V came to 8 bases and at J to 4 bases, leaving 17 bases not matched to a gene.

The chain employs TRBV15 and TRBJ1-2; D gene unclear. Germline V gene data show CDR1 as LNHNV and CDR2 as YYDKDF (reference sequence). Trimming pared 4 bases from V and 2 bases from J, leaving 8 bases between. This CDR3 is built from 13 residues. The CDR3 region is CATSTGINYGYTF. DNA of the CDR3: TGTGCCACCAGCACCGGGATCAACTATGGCTACACCTTC.

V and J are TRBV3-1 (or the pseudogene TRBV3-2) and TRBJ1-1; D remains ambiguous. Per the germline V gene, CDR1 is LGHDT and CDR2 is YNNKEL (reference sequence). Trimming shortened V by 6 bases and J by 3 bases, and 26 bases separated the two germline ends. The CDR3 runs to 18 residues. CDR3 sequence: CASSPYSGGRSWYTEAFF. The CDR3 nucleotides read TGTGCCAGCAGTCCTTACAGTGGTGGTCGTTCATGGTACACTGAAGCTTTCTTT.

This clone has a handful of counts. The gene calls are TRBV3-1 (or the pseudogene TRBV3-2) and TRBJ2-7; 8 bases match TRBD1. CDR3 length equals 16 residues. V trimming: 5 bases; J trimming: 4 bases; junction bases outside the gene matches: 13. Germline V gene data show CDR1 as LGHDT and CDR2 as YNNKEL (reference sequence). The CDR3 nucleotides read TGTGCCAGCAGCTTAAGAGGACAGGGTCACCGGTACGAGCAGTACTTC. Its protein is CASSLRGQGHRYEQYF.

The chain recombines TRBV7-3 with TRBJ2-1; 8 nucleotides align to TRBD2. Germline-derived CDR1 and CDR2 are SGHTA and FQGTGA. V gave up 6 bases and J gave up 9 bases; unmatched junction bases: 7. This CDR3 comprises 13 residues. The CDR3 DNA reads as TGTGCCAGCAGAGCGGGACTAGAGGGTGAGCAGTTCTTC. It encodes CASRAGLEGEQFF.

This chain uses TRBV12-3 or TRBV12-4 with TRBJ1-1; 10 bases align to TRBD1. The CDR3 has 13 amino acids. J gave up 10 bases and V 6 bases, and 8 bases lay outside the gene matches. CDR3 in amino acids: CASSRDRGEGAFF. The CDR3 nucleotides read TGTGCCAGCAGCCGGGACAGGGGAGAGGGAGCTTTCTTT.

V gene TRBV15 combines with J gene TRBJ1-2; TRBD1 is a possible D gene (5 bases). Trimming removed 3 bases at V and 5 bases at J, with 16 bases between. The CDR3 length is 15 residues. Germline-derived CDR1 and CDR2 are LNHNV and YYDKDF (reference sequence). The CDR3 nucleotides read TGTGCCACCAGCAGGGGGCGGGGATCTGAGTATGGCTACACCTTC. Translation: CATSRGRGSEYGYTF.